This TCR beta chain was found in a study of cytomegalovirus exposure and HLA in healthy donors. Study-wide findings and caveats: There were a few CMV-associated chains whose specificity for CMV antigens was confirmed in vitro. The dataset shows that most TCR sequences were rare, while some public TCRs occurred in many donors. Researchers catalogued roughly 170 TCR beta chains as cytomegalovirus-associated.

Donors came from a validation cohort of fewer than 150 subjects, distinct from the first 666-subject cohort. For this clone: The antigen is not known. Other DNA sequences in this specimen translate into the identical CDR3.

The CDR3 loop spans 14 amino acids. Per germline, CDR1 MNHEY and CDR2 SMNVEV (reference sequence). V shed 7 bases, J shed 4 bases, and the junction held 8 bases outside the gene matches. The table came from immunoSEQ multiplex PCR; TCRdb's copy has only in-frame clones and leaves some out. The data show more than 150,000 clones, 84% seen once. This TCR was sampled from a woman aged 18-35 years in good health and CMV-seropositive. This chain connects TRBV27 to TRBJ2-7; 9 nucleotides match TRBD1. Specimen: PBMCs. CDR3 in DNA: TGTGCCAGCAAACTGGACAGGGGTACATACGAGCAGTACTTC. It encodes CASKLDRGTYEQYF.